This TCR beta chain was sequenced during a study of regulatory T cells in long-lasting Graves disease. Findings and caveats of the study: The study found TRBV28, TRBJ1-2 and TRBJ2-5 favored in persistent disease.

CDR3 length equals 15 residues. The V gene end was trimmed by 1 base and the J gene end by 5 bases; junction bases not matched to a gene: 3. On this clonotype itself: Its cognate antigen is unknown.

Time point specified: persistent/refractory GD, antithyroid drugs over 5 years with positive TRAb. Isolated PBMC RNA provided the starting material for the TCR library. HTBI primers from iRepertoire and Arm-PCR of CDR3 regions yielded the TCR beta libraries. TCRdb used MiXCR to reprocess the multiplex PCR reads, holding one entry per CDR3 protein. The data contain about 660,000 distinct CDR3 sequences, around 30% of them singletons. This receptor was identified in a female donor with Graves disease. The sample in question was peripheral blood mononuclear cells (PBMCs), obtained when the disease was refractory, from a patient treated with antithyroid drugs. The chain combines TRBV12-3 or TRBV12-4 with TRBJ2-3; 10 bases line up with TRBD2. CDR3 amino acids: CASSLEREGEDTQYF. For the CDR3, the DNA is TGTGCCAGCAGTTTAGAGCGGGAGGGTGAAGATACGCAGTATTTT.